This is a list of T cell receptor beta chains from one sample in a study of human T cells and chemical hapten exposure. TCRdb re-analysed the RACE reads in MiXCR, keeping a single row per CDR3 protein. The table lists 85,000 or so distinct CDR3 sequences, approximately 10% of them singletons. Here the sequenced sample was whole blood, taken in connection with sensitization to the hapten diphenylcyclopropenone (DPC). The receptors shown here come from a man in his late teens or twenties with alopecia areata. Some clones in this sample may be carry-over from other donors' samples. The CDR3 runs from the conserved cysteine through the conserved F or W. Fields, in order: D gene, V gene, J gene, clone size, CDR3 protein, CDR3 DNA. D genes are given only for firm matches. Size values are once, few and many counts, or a class for expanded clones, and some rows have none.

d_gene: TRBD1; v_gene: TRBV9; j_gene: TRBJ2-2; abundance: -; CDR3aa: CASSVNRDRGNTVELFF; CDR3nt: TGTGCCAGCAGCGTAAATCGAGACAGGGGAAACACCGTGGAGCTGTTTTTT
d_gene: -; v_gene: TRBV7-6; j_gene: TRBJ2-2; abundance: -; CDR3aa: CASSFRSGDTGELFF; CDR3nt: TGTGCCAGCAGCTTCCGCTCAGGGGACACCGGGGAGCTGTTTTTT
d_gene: -; v_gene: TRBV7-8; j_gene: TRBJ1-1; abundance: -; CDR3aa: CASSLTDRGGTEAFF; CDR3nt: TGTGCCAGCAGCTTGACCGACCGGGGCGGCACTGAAGCTTTCTTT
d_gene: -; v_gene: TRBV29-1; j_gene: TRBJ1-1; abundance: few; CDR3aa: CSVASKEGIEAFF; CDR3nt: TGCAGCGTGGCCTCCAAGGAGGGGATTGAAGCTTTCTTT
d_gene: -; v_gene: TRBV27; j_gene: TRBJ1-6; abundance: many; CDR3aa: CASSPPGAAYNSPLHF; CDR3nt: TGTGCCAGCAGCCCCCCTGGGGCGGCCTATAATTCACCCCTCCACTTT
d_gene: -; v_gene: TRBV7-2; j_gene: TRBJ2-1; abundance: few; CDR3aa: CASSPRARDYNEQFF; CDR3nt: TGTGCCAGCAGCCCACGGGCTCGCGACTACAATGAGCAGTTCTTC
d_gene: -; v_gene: TRBV20-1; j_gene: TRBJ2-1; abundance: -; CDR3aa: CSARDLGSYNEQFF; CDR3nt: TGCAGTGCGAGAGACTTGGGCTCCTACAATGAGCAGTTCTTC
d_gene: -; v_gene: TRBV18; j_gene: TRBJ1-6; abundance: many; CDR3aa: CASSRLMSAYNSPLHF; CDR3nt: TGTGCCAGCTCACGTCTCATGAGCGCCTATAATTCACCCCTCCACTTT
d_gene: -; v_gene: TRBV5-1; j_gene: TRBJ1-1; abundance: many; CDR3aa: CASSAGHPNTEAFF; CDR3nt: TGCGCCAGCAGCGCCGGACACCCGAACACTGAAGCTTTCTTT
d_gene: -; v_gene: TRBV11-2; j_gene: TRBJ2-7; abundance: many; CDR3aa: CASSFAGDLYEQYF; CDR3nt: TGTGCCAGCAGCTTTGCAGGGGACCTCTACGAGCAGTACTTC
d_gene: TRBD2; v_gene: TRBV5-5; j_gene: TRBJ2-4; abundance: few; CDR3aa: CASSLSLRPGLAGGVAKNIQYF; CDR3nt: TGTGCCAGCAGCTTGTCTCTCCGGCCGGGACTAGCGGGGGGCGTAGCCAAAAACATTCAGTACTTC